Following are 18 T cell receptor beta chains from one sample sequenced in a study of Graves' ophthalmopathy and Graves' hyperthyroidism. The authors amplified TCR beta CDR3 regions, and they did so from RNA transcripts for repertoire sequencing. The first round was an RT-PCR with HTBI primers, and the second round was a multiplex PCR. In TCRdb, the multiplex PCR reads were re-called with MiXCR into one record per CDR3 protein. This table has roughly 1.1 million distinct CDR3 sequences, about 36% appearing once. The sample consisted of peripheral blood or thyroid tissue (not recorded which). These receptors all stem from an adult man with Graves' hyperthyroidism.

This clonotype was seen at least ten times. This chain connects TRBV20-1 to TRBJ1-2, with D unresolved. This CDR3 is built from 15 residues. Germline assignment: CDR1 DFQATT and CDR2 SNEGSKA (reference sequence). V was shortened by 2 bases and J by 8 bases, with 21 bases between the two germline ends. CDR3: CSARRLGQSMGGYTF. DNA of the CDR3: TGCAGTGCTAGACGGCTCGGGCAGTCAATGGGAGGCTACACCTTC.

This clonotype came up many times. This chain's CDR3 is CASSPRGQEMRETQYF. DNA for the CDR3: TGTGCCAGCAGCCCCAGAGGACAGGAGATGAGGGAGACCCAGTACTTC. The V and J genes are TRBV7-8 and TRBJ2-5; 7 nucleotides match TRBD1. V trimming: 5 bases; J trimming: 5 bases; junction bases outside the gene matches: 14. The germline gives CDR1 SGHVS, CDR2 FQNEAQ. This CDR3 region has 16 residues. The full variable domain, in which reference TRBV7-8 and TRBJ2-5 provide the parts outside the CDR3, is GAGVSQSPRYKVAKRGQDVALRCDPISGHVSLFWYQQALGQGPEFLTYFQNEAQLDKSGLPSDRFFAERPEGSVSTLKIQRTQQEDSAVYLCASSPRGQEMRETQYFGPGTRLLVL.

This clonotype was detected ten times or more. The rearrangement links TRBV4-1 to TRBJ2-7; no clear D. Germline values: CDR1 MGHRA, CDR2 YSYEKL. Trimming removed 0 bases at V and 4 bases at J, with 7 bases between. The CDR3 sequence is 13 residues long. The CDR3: CASSQEGRYEQYF. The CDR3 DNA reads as TGCGCCAGCAGCCAAGAAGGGCGTTACGAGCAGTACTTC.

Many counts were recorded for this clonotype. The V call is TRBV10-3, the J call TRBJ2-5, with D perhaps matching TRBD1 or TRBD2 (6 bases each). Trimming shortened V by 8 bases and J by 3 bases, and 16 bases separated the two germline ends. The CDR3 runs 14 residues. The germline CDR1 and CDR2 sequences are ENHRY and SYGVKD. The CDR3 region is CAIAAPGGEETQYF. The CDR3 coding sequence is TGTGCCATCGCCGCGCCCGGGGGCGAAGAGACCCAGTACTTC.

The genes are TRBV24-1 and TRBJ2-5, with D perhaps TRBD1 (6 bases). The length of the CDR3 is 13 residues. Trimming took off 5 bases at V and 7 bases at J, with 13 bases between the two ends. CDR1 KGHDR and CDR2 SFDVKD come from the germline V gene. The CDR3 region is CATSGQGPGTQYF. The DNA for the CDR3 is TGTGCCACCAGTGGTCAGGGGCCAGGGACCCAGTACTTC.

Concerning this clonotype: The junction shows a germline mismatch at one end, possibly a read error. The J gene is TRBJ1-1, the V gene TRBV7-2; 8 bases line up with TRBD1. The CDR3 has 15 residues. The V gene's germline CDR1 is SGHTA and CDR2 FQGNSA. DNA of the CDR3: TGTGCCAGCAGCTTATCGGACAGGGCCGACACTGAAGCTCTCTTT. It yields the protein CASSLSDRADTEALF.

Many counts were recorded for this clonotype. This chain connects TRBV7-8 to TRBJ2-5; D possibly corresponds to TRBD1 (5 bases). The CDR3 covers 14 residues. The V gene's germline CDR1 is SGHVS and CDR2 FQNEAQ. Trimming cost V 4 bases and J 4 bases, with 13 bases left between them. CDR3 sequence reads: CASSSPDISETQYF. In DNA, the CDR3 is TGTGCCAGCAGCTCACCGGACATTTCAGAGACCCAGTACTTC.

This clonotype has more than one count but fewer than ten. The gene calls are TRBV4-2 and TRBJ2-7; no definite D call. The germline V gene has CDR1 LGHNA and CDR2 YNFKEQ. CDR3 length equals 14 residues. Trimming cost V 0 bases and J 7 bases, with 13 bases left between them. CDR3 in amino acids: CASSQELVDLEQYF. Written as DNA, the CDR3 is TGTGCCAGCAGCCAAGAGTTAGTAGACCTTGAGCAGTACTTC.

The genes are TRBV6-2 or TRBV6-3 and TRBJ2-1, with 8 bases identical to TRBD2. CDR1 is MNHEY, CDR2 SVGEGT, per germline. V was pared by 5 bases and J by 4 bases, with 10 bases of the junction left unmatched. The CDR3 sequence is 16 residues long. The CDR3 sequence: CASSPDGRALYNEQFF. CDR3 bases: TGTGCCAGCAGTCCCGACGGGAGGGCCCTTTACAATGAGCAGTTCTTC.

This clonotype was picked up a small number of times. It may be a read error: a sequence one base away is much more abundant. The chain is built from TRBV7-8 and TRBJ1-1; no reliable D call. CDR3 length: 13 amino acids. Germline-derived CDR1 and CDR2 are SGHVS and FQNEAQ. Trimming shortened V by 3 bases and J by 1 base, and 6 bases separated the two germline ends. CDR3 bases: TGTGCCAGCAGCTTCGAACAGAACACTGAAGCTTTCTTT. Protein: CASSFEQNTEAFF.

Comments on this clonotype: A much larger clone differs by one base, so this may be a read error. CDR3 loop: CASRPGAGELFF. The DNA for the CDR3 is TGTGCCAGCAGGCCCGGGGCCGGGGAGCTGTTTTTT. The J gene is TRBJ2-2, the V gene TRBV12-3 or TRBV12-4, with D perhaps TRBD2 (5 bases). The CDR3 sequence is 12 residues long. The V and J ends lost 6 bases and 6 bases respectively, with 8 bases between them.

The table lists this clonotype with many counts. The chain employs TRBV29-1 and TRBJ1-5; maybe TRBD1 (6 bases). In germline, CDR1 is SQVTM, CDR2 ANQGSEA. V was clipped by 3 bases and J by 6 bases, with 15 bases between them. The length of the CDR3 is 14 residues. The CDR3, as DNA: TGCAGCGTTGAGGGTGGACAGTCGGGTCAGCCCCAGCATTTT. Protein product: CSVEGGQSGQPQHF.

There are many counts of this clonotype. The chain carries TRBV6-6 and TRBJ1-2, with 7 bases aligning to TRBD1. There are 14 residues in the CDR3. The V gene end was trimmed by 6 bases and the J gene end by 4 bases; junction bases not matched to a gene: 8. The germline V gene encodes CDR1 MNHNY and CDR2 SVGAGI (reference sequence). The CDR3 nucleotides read TGTGCCAGCAGCTCCTACGGGACAGCCTATGGCTACACCTTC. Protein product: CASSSYGTAYGYTF.

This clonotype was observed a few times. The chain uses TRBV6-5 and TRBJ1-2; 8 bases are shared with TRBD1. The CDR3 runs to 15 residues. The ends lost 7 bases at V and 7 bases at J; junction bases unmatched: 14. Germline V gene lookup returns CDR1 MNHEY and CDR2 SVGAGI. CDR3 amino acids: CASTFTLTGASGYTF. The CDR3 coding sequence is TGTGCCAGCACCTTTACTCTGACAGGGGCCTCTGGCTACACCTTC.

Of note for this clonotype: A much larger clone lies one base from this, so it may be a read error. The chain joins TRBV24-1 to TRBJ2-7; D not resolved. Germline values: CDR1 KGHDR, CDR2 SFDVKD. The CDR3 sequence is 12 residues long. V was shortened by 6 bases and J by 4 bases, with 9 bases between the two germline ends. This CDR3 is CATSNQTYEQYF. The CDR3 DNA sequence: TGTGCCACCAGTAATCAAACTTACGAGCAGTACTTC.

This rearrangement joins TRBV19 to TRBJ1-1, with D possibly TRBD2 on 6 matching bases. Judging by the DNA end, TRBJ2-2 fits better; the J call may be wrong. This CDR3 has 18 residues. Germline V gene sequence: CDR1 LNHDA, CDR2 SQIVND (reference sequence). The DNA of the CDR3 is TGTGCCAGTAGTATAGATCGGGCGGGACTCCTGAACACCGGGGAGCTGTTTTTT. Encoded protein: CASSIDRAGLLNTGELFF.

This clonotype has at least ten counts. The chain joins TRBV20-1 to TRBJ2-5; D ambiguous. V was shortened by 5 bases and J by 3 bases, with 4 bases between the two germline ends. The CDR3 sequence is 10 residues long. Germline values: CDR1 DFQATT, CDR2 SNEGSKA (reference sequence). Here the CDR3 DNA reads TGCAGTGCTGCTGAAGAGACCCAGTACTTC. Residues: CSAAEETQYF.

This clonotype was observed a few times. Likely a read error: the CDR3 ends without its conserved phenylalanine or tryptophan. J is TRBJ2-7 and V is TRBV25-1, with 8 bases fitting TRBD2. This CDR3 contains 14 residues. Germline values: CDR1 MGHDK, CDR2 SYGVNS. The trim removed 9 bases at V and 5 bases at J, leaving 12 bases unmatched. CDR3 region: CASSSPGGRNEQYS. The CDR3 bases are TGTGCCAGTAGTTCGCCGGGAGGGCGGAACGAGCAGTACTCC.